Listed below are T cell receptor beta chains from one sample, sequenced in a study of T cell responses to AZD1222 COVID-19 vaccine. This table comes from immunoSEQ multiplex PCR, and its TCRdb copy is limited to in-frame clones, with some not included. The sample carries tens of thousands of clones, 70% to 85% recorded once. The sequenced sample was peripheral blood, obtained on day 0 of AZD1222 vaccination. The receptors originated from an adult in good health. The CDR3 runs from the conserved cysteine through the conserved F or W. A D gene is named only where the DNA matches it firmly. The size field is filled for only some rows; it gives once, few, many or a size class.

TRBJ2-2,.,.,TRBV24-1,TGTGCCACCAGTGAGGTGAACACCGGGGAGCTGTTTTTT,CATSEVNTGELFF
TRBJ2-7,.,TRBD1,TRBV7-9,TGTGCCAGCAGCGACGGACAGGGTACCATCTACGAGCAGTACTTC,CASSDGQGTIYEQYF
TRBJ2-1,few,TRBD2,TRBV7-9,TGTGCCAGCAGCGCTACTAGCGGGAGGACCAATGAGCAGTTCTTC,CASSATSGRTNEQFF
TRBJ1-2,.,.,TRBV9,TGTGCCAGCAGCCCGACAGAGATTACCTATGGCTACACCTTC,CASSPTEITYGYTF
TRBJ2-3,.,TRBD2,TRBV14,TGTGCCAGCAGCCAAGATTTCCCGGGAGGGCCGAGGGATACGCAGTATTTT,CASSQDFPGGPRDTQYF
TRBJ1-5,.,.,TRBV19,TGTGCCAGTAGTATAAGGCTGGGCAATCAGCCCCAGCATTTT,CASSIRLGNQPQHF
TRBJ2-1,.,.,TRBV24-1,TGTGCCACCAGTGATTTGAGTGGAAGACAGTTCTTC,CATSDLSGRQFF
TRBJ2-3,.,TRBD1,TRBV27,TGTGCCAGCAGTTTAAGGACAGGGGCTAGCACAGATACGCAGTATTTT,CASSLRTGASTDTQYF
TRBJ1-2,.,.,TRBV7-2,TGTGCCAGCAGCTTAAGCCTCAGTCCTAACTATGGCTACACCTTC,CASSLSLSPNYGYTF
TRBJ2-7,few,TRBD1,TRBV10-3,TGTGCCATCAGTCGGACAGGGTCTTCCTACGAGCAGTACTTC,CAISRTGSSYEQYF
TRBJ1-2,.,TRBD1,TRBV9,TGTGCCAGCAGCCCATGGGCAGGGCAGGGGGGCTATGGCTACACCTTC,CASSPWAGQGGYGYTF
TRBJ1-6,.,.,TRBV5-4,TGTGCCAGCACCGACGGGAGGGGCAGTTCACCCCTCCACTTT,CASTDGRGSSPLHF
TRBJ1-2,.,.,TRBV6-5,TGTGCTCTCCTCTCGCAGCATGGCTACACCTTC,CALLSQHGYTF
TRBJ1-1,.,TRBD1,TRBV4-1,TGCGCCAGCAGCCCAGACAGGGGCACTGAAGCTTTCTTT,CASSPDRGTEAFF
TRBJ2-1,.,TRBD1,TRBV5-6,TGTGCCAGCAGCTCCCGGGACAGCCAGTTCTTC,CASSSRDSQFF
TRBJ1-2,.,.,TRBV2,TGTGCCAGCAGAGACAGAAACTATGGCTACACCTTC,CASRDRNYGYTF
TRBJ2-5,.,.,TRBV10-3,TGTGCCATCAGTGAGGGGGAGACCCAGTACTTC,CAISEGETQYF
TRBJ2-1,.,.,TRBV11-2,TGTGCCAGCAGCTTAGTAGCGGCCCCCTACAATGAGCAGTTCTTC,CASSLVAAPYNEQFF
TRBJ1-5,.,.,TRBV5-1,TGCGCCAGCAGCCAAAGTGGAGGGGACAATCAGCCCCAGCATTTT,CASSQSGGDNQPQHF
TRBJ1-2,once,.,TRBV3-1/TRBV3-2,TGTGCCAGCAGCCAAGTAAACCCCAATGCCCATGGCTACACCTTC,CASSQVNPNAHGYTF
TRBJ2-1,.,.,TRBV3-1/TRBV3-2,TGTGCCAGCAGCCAGGACTTTCGCTCCTACAATGAGCAGTTCTTC,CASSQDFRSYNEQFF
TRBJ1-4,.,.,TRBV5-5,TGTGCCAGCAGCTTGGGTCAGACAACTAATGAAAAACTGTTTTTT,CASSLGQTTNEKLFF
TRBJ2-5,.,TRBD2,TRBV5-1,TGCGCCAGCAGCTCCGGGACTAGCGGTCCAGAGACCCAGTACTTC,CASSSGTSGPETQYF
TRBJ2-5,.,.,TRBV4-1,TGCGCCAGCAGCCAAGGGGACCTGCGGGTGGAGACCCAGTACTTC,CASSQGDLRVETQYF
TRBJ2-7,once,TRBD1,TRBV29-1,TGCAGCGTAAGGACAGGGGACGAGCAGTACTTC,CSVRTGDEQYF
TRBJ2-1,.,.,TRBV3-1/TRBV3-2,TGTGCCAGCAGCACCAAGAGGCCTCCCTCGCAGTTCTTC,CASSTKRPPSQFF
TRBJ1-2,once,.,TRBV6-5,TGTGCCAGCAGTTACGGTGGGCCCCATGGCTACACCTTC,CASSYGGPHGYTF